The entry that follows covers one T cell receptor (beta chain) sequence. Germline V gene sequence: CDR1 LGHDT, CDR2 YNNKEL (reference sequence). J was trimmed by 1 base and V by 8 bases; bases with no gene match: 12. The CDR3 loop spans 16 amino acids. The data are from a study of blood T cell repertoires in COVID-19. Study background: T cells, B-cell-depleted T cells, or PBMCs provided the cDNA or gDNA that served as material.

Original analysis: By means of reference gene primer amplification, nucleated cell counts were estimated. The protocol was immunoSEQ multiplex PCR, while the TCRdb copy is restricted to in-frame clones and leaves out a portion. V, J and clone size are taken as reported in that table, and D and trimming were inferred from the DNA itself. This table has 190,000 or so clones, approximately 90% appearing once. The TCR sequence derives from a man aged 25 to 45 who had recovered from COVID-19. The V call is TRBV3-1 (or the pseudogene TRBV3-2), the J call TRBJ2-7; 9 bases match TRBD2. Sequences were obtained from PBMCs or T cells enriched from blood (not recorded which). CDR3 amino acids: CASRASGTSLSYEQYF. In DNA, the CDR3 is TGTGCCAGCCGGGCTAGCGGGACTTCATTATCCTACGAGCAGTACTTC.